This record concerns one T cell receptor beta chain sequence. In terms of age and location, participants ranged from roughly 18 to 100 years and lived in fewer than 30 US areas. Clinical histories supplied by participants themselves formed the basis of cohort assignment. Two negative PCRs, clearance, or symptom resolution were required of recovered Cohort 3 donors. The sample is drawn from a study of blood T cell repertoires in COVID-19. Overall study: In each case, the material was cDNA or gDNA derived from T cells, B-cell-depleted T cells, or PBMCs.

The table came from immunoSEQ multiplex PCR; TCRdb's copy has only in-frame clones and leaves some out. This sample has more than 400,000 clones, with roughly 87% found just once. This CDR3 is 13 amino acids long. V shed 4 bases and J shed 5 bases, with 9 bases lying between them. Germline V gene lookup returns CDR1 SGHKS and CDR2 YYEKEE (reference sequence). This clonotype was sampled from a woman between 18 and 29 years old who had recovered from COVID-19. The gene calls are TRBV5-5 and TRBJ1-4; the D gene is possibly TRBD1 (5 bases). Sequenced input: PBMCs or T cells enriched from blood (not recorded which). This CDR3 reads CASSRRQNEKLFF. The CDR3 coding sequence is TGTGCCAGCAGCCGTAGACAGAATGAAAAACTGTTTTTT.